Below, 5 T cell receptor beta chains from the same sample are listed, as sequenced in a study of shared clonotypes between healthy human individuals. Produced via immunoSEQ multiplex PCR; TCRdb's table is partial and in-frame only. The repertoire holds about 2 million clones, with around 96% as singletons. CD45RO-negative cells were positively selected for CCR7, leaving out terminally differentiated effector memory CD45RA+ cells. What was sequenced was naive CD8+ T cells sorted from blood. The receptor source for this set is a man younger than 30 in good health.

This clone was found once. The chain couples TRBV4-2 to TRBJ1-1, with D possibly matching TRBD1 (5 bases). Deletions cut 8 bases from V and 2 bases from J, with 12 bases between. CDR1 and CDR2 (germline): LGHNA, YNFKEQ. This CDR3 has 13 residues. CDR3: CASGGTVNTEAFF. The CDR3 DNA is TGTGCCAGCGGGGGGACGGTAAACACTGAAGCTTTCTTT.

V is TRBV30 and J is TRBJ1-4; maybe TRBD1 (5 bases). This CDR3 comprises 13 residues. V was trimmed by 4 bases and J by 5 bases, leaving 11 bases between them. Germline CDR1 and CDR2: GTSNPN and SVGIG (reference sequence). CDR3 coding DNA: TGTGCCTGGACCGGGACGTTGAATGAAAAACTGTTTTTT. Amino acids: CAWTGTLNEKLFF.

V and J are TRBV7-9 and TRBJ1-2; D is uncertain. The CDR3 is 14 amino acids. Per the germline V gene, CDR1 is SEHNR and CDR2 is FQNEAQ (reference sequence). Trimming stripped 2 bases from V and 6 bases from J, with 13 bases between. This chain's CDR3 is CASSLFPRHDGYTF. The CDR3 nucleotides read TGTGCCAGCAGCTTATTCCCCAGGCACGATGGCTACACCTTC.

This rearrangement joins TRBV7-9 to TRBJ2-5, with 10 bases fitting TRBD2. CDR3 length: 17 residues. V lost 1 base to trimming and J lost 1 base; unmatched junction nucleotides: 6. The germline V gene has CDR1 SEHNR and CDR2 FQNEAQ (reference sequence). CDR3 residues: CASSLVLAGGLQETQYF. The CDR3 DNA reads as TGTGCCAGCAGCTTAGTTTTAGCGGGGGGTCTCCAAGAGACCCAGTACTTC.

This clone has a single count. V and J are TRBV7-9 and TRBJ1-1; 7 bases align to TRBD1. The V gene's germline CDR1 is SEHNR and CDR2 FQNEAQ (reference sequence). The CDR3 has 13 residues. V lost 3 bases to trimming and J lost 7 bases; unmatched junction nucleotides: 5. Here the CDR3 DNA reads TGTGCCAGCAGCTTGGGACAGCAGATTGAAGCTTTCTTT. Translating gives CASSLGQQIEAFF.